The 21 T cell receptor beta chains in this list originate from one sample, sequenced in a study of shared clonotypes between healthy human individuals. The method was immunoSEQ multiplex PCR; TCRdb's version includes in-frame clones alone and lacks a portion of them. The table has about 490,000 clones, roughly 80% seen once. Sequences were obtained from PBMCs. These receptors were collected from a middle-aged woman in good health. Some clones in this sample may be carry-over from other donors' samples.

This chain uses TRBV29-1 with TRBJ2-3, with 7 bases aligning to TRBD2. J was trimmed by 0 bases and V by 7 bases; bases with no gene match: 1. Germline assignment: CDR1 SQVTM and CDR2 ANQGSEA. This CDR3 comprises 12 residues. This CDR3 is CSGEGSTDTQYF. CDR3 bases: TGCAGCGGGGAGGGTAGCACAGATACGCAGTATTTT.

The V gene is TRBV5-8, the J gene TRBJ1-2, with 8 positions matching TRBD1. The CDR3 spans 14 residues. Germline trimming cut 4 bases from V and 2 bases from J; bases unmatched to any gene: 4. Germline V gene sequence: CDR1 SGHTS, CDR2 YDEGEE. CDR3 loop: CASSATGANYGYTF. CDR3 in DNA: TGTGCCAGCAGCGCGACAGGGGCCAACTATGGCTACACCTTC.

This clone was found once. CDR3 loop: CASSSPSGIAYGYTF. CDR3 sequence (DNA): TGTGCCAGCAGTTCCCCCTCCGGGATTGCCTATGGCTACACCTTC. This chain connects TRBV28 to TRBJ1-2, with unresolved D. CDR1 and CDR2 from the germline V gene are MDHEN and SYDVKM. CDR3 length: 15 amino acids. Between the trimmed V and J ends, which lost 4 bases and 4 bases, there was a span of 16 bases.

The chain combines TRBV27 with TRBJ2-1; 9 bases match TRBD1. The CDR3 contains 15 residues. The V gene end was trimmed by 5 bases and the J gene end by 3 bases; junction bases not matched to a gene: 5. Germline assignment: CDR1 MNHEY and CDR2 SMNVEV (reference sequence). CDR3 in DNA: TGTGCCAGCAGTATCCGGGGACAGGGCTACAATGAGCAGTTCTTC. It yields the protein CASSIRGQGYNEQFF.

The chain uses TRBV19 and TRBJ1-2, with 7 bases identical to TRBD1. Germline CDR1 reads LNHDA; CDR2 reads SQIVND (reference sequence). CDR3 length: 15 amino acids. J was trimmed by 0 bases and V by 4 bases; bases with no gene match: 5. CDR3 amino acids: CASSKDRAANYGYTF. DNA of the CDR3: TGTGCCAGTAGTAAAGACAGGGCGGCTAACTATGGCTACACCTTC. Filled out from reference TRBV19 and TRBJ1-2, the complete variable domain reads DGGITQSPKYLFRKEGQNVTLSCEQNLNHDAMYWYRQDPGQGLRLIYYSQIVNDFQKGDIAEGYSVSREKKESFPLTVTSAQKNPTAFYLCASSKDRAANYGYTFGSGTRLTVV.

This clone has just a few counts. V usage is TRBV10-2 and J usage is TRBJ1-5; D may be TRBD1 (6 bases). This CDR3 contains 13 residues. The V gene lost 6 bases and the J gene lost 1 base, with 7 bases spanning the gap. Germline CDR1 WSHSY, CDR2 SAAADI. The CDR3 bases are TGCGCCAGCAGCCAGGGGAGCAATCAGCCCCAGCATTTT. Amino acid sequence: CASSQGSNQPQHF.

V and J are TRBV29-1 and TRBJ2-1; TRBD2 agrees at 8 bases. The CDR3 consists of 14 residues. CDR1 SQVTM and CDR2 ANQGSEA come from the germline V gene. The J segment lost 4 bases and the V segment lost 6 bases, leaving 8 bases of the junction unmatched. The CDR3 coding sequence is TGCAGCGTCGTTAGCGGGGAGAGTTACAATGAGCAGTTCTTC. It codes for CSVVSGESYNEQFF.

The chain is built from TRBV9 and TRBJ2-7; 9 bases line up with TRBD2. The CDR3 has 14 amino acids. Looked up from germline, CDR1 is SGDLS and CDR2 is YYNGEE. V was clipped by 3 bases and J by 0 bases; unmatched bases: 1. This chain's CDR3 is CASSGSGSSYEQYF. The CDR3 region has the DNA TGTGCCAGCAGCGGTAGCGGGAGCTCCTACGAGCAGTACTTC.

CDR3 sequence: CASSQVAGEQFF. The CDR3, as DNA: TGCGCCAGCAGCCAAGTGGCGGGTGAGCAGTTCTTC. This chain connects TRBV4-1 to TRBJ2-1; perhaps TRBD2 as D (5 bases). Trimming removed 1 base from V and 9 bases from J, with 7 bases in between. Per germline, CDR1 MGHRA and CDR2 YSYEKL. The CDR3 has 12 amino acids.

The chain has TRBV5-1 and TRBJ1-2; a possible D gene is TRBD1 (6 bases). Per germline, CDR1 SGHRS and CDR2 YFSETQ. V was shortened by 5 bases and J by 8 bases, with 19 bases between the two germline ends. The CDR3 is 14 amino acids. This chain's CDR3 is CASRFPDSNGGYTF. In nucleotides, the CDR3 is TGCGCCAGCAGATTTCCGGACAGTAACGGGGGCTACACCTTC. The full variable domain, rest sourced from reference TRBV5-1 and TRBJ1-2, is KAGVTQTPRYLIKTRGQQVTLSCSPISGHRSVSWYQQTPGQGLQFLFEYFSETQRNKGNFPGRFSGRQFSNSRSEMNVSTLELGDSALYLCASRFPDSNGGYTFGSGTRLTVV.

The V and J genes are TRBV5-4 and TRBJ2-3; 13 nucleotides line up with TRBD2. The J segment lost 5 bases and the V segment lost 0 bases, leaving 6 bases of the junction unmatched. Looked up from germline, CDR1 is SGHNT and CDR2 is YYREEE (reference sequence). The CDR3 extends over 17 amino acids. CDR3 DNA sequence: TGTGCCAGCAGCTTGGAAGGACTAGCGGGAGTAAGAGATACGCAGTATTTT. Translation: CASSLEGLAGVRDTQYF.

The chain employs TRBV27 and TRBJ2-7; TRBD1 aligns across 7 bases. CDR3 length: 14 residues. CDR1 and CDR2 from the germline V gene are MNHEY and SMNVEV (reference sequence). V was pared by 8 bases and J by 3 bases, with 10 bases of the junction left unmatched. The chain's CDR3 is CASSNPGQNYEQYF. The CDR3 DNA reads as TGTGCCAGCTCAAATCCGGGACAGAACTACGAGCAGTACTTC.

Concerning this clone: This may be a read error, as it is one base from a much larger clone. Other nucleotide sequences from this sample produce the same CDR3. CDR3 sequence (DNA): TGTGCCAGCAGCCAAGGGAGTTTGGCGGCTTCCCGCGGAGAGACCCAGTACTTC. It yields the protein CASSQGSLAASRGETQYF. The rearrangement uses TRBV4-2 and TRBJ2-5; D unclear. CDR3 length equals 18 residues. Germline values: CDR1 LGHNA, CDR2 YNFKEQ. V lost 1 base, J lost 4 bases, and 22 bases lay in between.

This chain links TRBV7-9 with TRBJ1-1, with D perhaps matching TRBD1 (6 bases). Germline-derived CDR1 and CDR2 are SEHNR and FQNEAQ (reference sequence). V gave up 5 bases and J gave up 10 bases, with 20 bases separating them. This CDR3 has 14 residues. In DNA form, the CDR3 reads TGTGCCAGCAGCAACCTCGGGGGCCGGCCGTCAGCTTTCTTT. Amino acids: CASSNLGGRPSAFF.

V is TRBV7-3 and J is TRBJ2-1, with TRBD1 matching over 7 bases. CDR3 length: 16 residues. The trim removed 4 bases at V and 9 bases at J, leaving 15 bases unmatched. Per germline, CDR1 SGHTA and CDR2 FQGTGA. The CDR3 coding sequence is TGTGCCAGCAGCTCCCACTCTGACAGGGTGGTACGTGAGCAGTTCTTC. It specifies CASSSHSDRVVREQFF. Combining the CDR3 with reference TRBV7-3 and TRBJ2-1 gives the whole variable domain GAGVSQTPSNKVTEKGKYVELRCDPISGHTALYWYRQSLGQGPEFLIYFQGTGAADDSGLPNDRFFAVRPEGSVSTLKIQRTERGDSAVYLCASSSHSDRVVREQFFGPGTRLTVL.

This chain links TRBV28 with TRBJ1-2; D might be TRBD1 (5 bases). The CDR3 has 12 amino acids. CDR1 is MDHEN, CDR2 SYDVKM, per germline. V was trimmed by 7 bases and J by 4 bases, leaving 10 bases between them. The DNA for the CDR3 is TGTGCCAGCATTCGGGACGGCTATGGCTACACCTTC. It codes for CASIRDGYGYTF.

V and J are TRBV9 and TRBJ1-4, with 7 bases fitting TRBD1. The CDR3 totals 14 residues. V lost 3 bases and J lost 8; bases outside the gene matches: 7. Germline CDR1 is SGDLS and CDR2 is YYNGEE. CDR3 sequence: CASSATGGQEKLFF. CDR3 sequence (DNA): TGTGCCAGCAGCGCCACGGGGGGACAGGAAAAACTGTTTTTT.

V gene TRBV28 combines with J gene TRBJ2-5, with 7 bases lining up with TRBD2. This CDR3 contains 15 residues. Germline loops: CDR1 MDHEN, CDR2 SYDVKM. V was pared by 2 bases and J by 4 bases, with 7 bases of the junction left unmatched. The chain's CDR3 is CASSLGGDTAETQYF. CDR3 nucleotides: TGTGCCAGCAGTTTAGGGGGGGATACTGCAGAGACCCAGTACTTC.

This clone was found a few times. The V call is TRBV7-9, the J call TRBJ2-1, with D tentatively TRBD1 (6 bases). This CDR3 contains 12 residues. Germline CDR1 is SEHNR and CDR2 is FQNEAQ (reference sequence). Trimming stripped 1 base from V and 11 bases from J, with 9 bases between. The CDR3 bases are TGTGCCAGCAGCTTAGAAGGGGGTAAGCAGTTCTTC. Encoded protein: CASSLEGGKQFF. Filled out from reference TRBV7-9 and TRBJ2-1, the complete variable domain reads DTGVSQNPRHKITKRGQNVTFRCDPISEHNRLYWYRQTLGQGPEFLTYFQNEAQLEKSRLLSDRFSAERPKGSFSTLEIQRTEQGDSAMYLCASSLEGGKQFFGPGTRLTVL.

The chain carries TRBV6-6 and TRBJ2-1; 10 bases fit TRBD2. The length of the CDR3 is 14 residues. Trimming at V came to 10 bases and at J to 12 bases, leaving 15 bases not matched to a gene. CDR1 is MNHNY and CDR2 is SVGAGI in the germline V gene (reference sequence). The CDR3 spells CATSGASGSGVQFF. The DNA for the CDR3 is TGTGCCACCTCAGGGGCTAGCGGGAGTGGCGTGCAGTTCTTC.

The J gene is TRBJ1-2, the V gene TRBV25-1; no reliable D call. The CDR3 spans 13 residues. Germline V lookup: CDR1 MGHDK, CDR2 SYGVNS. Between the trimmed V and J ends, which lost 3 bases and 7 bases, there was a span of 12 bases. DNA of the CDR3: TGTGCCAGCAGTGATCCCGTCGCCGGTGGCTACACCTTC. Amino acids: CASSDPVAGGYTF.